This TCR beta chain emerged from a study of control samples from healthy donors and cancer patients. Data came from immunoSEQ multiplex PCR; TCRdb stores just in-frame clones and leaves some out. This sample has 120,000 or so clones; 87% occur once, and the top ten carry 2.9%. Germline CDR1 MDHEN, CDR2 SYDVKM. The length of the CDR3 is 17 residues. The ends lost 6 bases at V and 5 bases at J; junction bases unmatched: 15. V gene TRBV28 combines with J gene TRBJ1-5, with 8 nucleotides matching TRBD1. Sequencing input: blood. This receptor was identified in a man in his sixties in good health. This chain's CDR3 is CASSQSRGQELDQPQHF. The CDR3 DNA reads as TGTGCCAGCAGCCAGTCCCGGGGACAGGAATTAGATCAGCCCCAGCATTTT.